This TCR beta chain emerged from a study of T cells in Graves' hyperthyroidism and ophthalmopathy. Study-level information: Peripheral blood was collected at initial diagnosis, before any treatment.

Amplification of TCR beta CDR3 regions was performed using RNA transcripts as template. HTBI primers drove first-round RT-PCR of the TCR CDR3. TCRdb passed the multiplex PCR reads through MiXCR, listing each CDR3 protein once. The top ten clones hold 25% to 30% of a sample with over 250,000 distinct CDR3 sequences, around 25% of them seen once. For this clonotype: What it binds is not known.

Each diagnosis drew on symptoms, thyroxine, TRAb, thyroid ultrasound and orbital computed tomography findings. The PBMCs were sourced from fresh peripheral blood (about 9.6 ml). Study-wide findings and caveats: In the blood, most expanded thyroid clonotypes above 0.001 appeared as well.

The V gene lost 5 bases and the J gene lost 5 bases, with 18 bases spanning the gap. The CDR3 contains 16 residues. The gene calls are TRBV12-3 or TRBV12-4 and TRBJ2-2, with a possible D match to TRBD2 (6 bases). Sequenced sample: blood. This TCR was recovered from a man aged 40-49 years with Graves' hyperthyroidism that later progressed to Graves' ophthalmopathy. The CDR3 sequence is CASSPQGARDTGELFF. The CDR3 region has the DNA TGTGCCAGCAGTCCTCAAGGGGCGCGGGATACCGGGGAGCTGTTTTTT.